This note documents a single TCR beta chain sequence. Its antigen is still unknown. Germline CDR1 and CDR2: LNHDA and SQIVND (reference sequence). The CDR3 is made up of 12 amino acids. The ends were cut back, 4 bases at V and 4 bases at J, with 8 bases in the middle. The sample comes from a study of T cell responses to AZD1222 COVID-19 vaccine. Findings and caveats of the study: Most donors were white British and more were female, and clonal diversity was possibly underestimated. In all cases, repertoires were sampled only after the peak T cell response.

Only in-frame clones appear in the TCRdb table, and some are missing; sequencing was by immunoSEQ multiplex PCR. In the table there are some 150,000 clones, under 95% of which are singletons. This TCR derives from an adult in good health. The starting material was peripheral blood, obtained on day 0 of AZD1222 vaccination. This chain uses TRBV19 with TRBJ2-7; D not certain. The CDR3 DNA reads as TGTGCCAGTAGTAAGCAAGGGTACGAGCAGTACTTC. It codes for CASSKQGYEQYF.